Listed here is a single T cell receptor (beta chain). Its antigen is currently unknown. The PCR employed 60 Vbeta primers together with 13 Jbeta primers. Sequenced by immunoSEQ multiplex PCR; TCRdb stores in-frame clones only, minus some. The data show 200,000 or so clones, with over 75% seen just once and 6.3% held by the top ten. The sample is drawn from a study of cytomegalovirus exposure and HLA in healthy donors. Study outcomes and limitations: Presence/absence comparisons presumed near-even sequencing depth among donors.

Germline trimming cut 7 bases from V and 5 bases from J; bases unmatched to any gene: 6. The CDR3 extends over 14 amino acids. CDR1 is LNHDA, CDR2 SQIVND, per germline (reference sequence). Sequenced material: PBMCs. This receptor was taken from a man aged 35 to 55 in good health and CMV-seropositive. The rearrangement joins TRBV19 to TRBJ1-1; the match to TRBD1 covers 11 bases. CDR3 coding DNA: TGTGCCAGTATGGACAGGGGGCGGGCGACTGAAGCTTTCTTT. It encodes CASMDRGRATEAFF. Variable domain in full (rest from reference TRBV19 and TRBJ1-1): DGGITQSPKYLFRKEGQNVTLSCEQNLNHDAMYWYRQDPGQGLRLIYYSQIVNDFQKGDIAEGYSVSREKKESFPLTVTSAQKNPTAFYLCASMDRGRATEAFFGQGTRLTVV.